The clone carrying this T cell receptor (beta chain) was counted ten times or more. One end of the junction varies from germline; a read error may be responsible. Via MiXCR, TCRdb re-called the PCR reads, giving one row per CDR3 protein. The profile shows tens of thousands of distinct CDR3 sequences, roughly 19% of them singletons. This record comes from a study of molecular identifiers for immune sequencing clone quantification. This sequence was found in a human donor in good health. Some libraries in this study had Jurkat cell RNA spiked in. Material for sequencing was naive CD8+ T cells from blood, with Jurkat cell RNA spiked in. The sample's subset: FACS-sorted CD8+CD4-CCR7+CD45RA+ naive T cells.

The CDR3 is CASSVTSGGTDTQYF. The CDR3, as DNA: TGTGCCAGCAGCGTAACTAGCGGGGGTACAGATACGCAGTATTTT. The rearrangement uses TRBV7-3 and TRBJ2-3, with 11 bases lining up with TRBD2. From germline, CDR1 is SGHTA and CDR2 FQGTGA. The CDR3 contains 15 residues.